A single sample is the source of the 27 T cell receptor beta chains below, sequenced in a study of cytomegalovirus exposure and HLA in healthy donors. It was with 60 Vbeta and 13 Jbeta primers that the PCR ran. Assay: immunoSEQ multiplex PCR; the TCRdb copy retains only in-frame clones and omits some. The sample includes 100,000 or so clones, about 77% of them seen just once. The source material was PBMCs. Receptors were obtained from a woman aged 45-65 years in good health and CMV-seropositive.

The chain combines TRBV2 with TRBJ1-2; possible D gene TRBD1, 5 bases. V was shortened by 8 bases and J by 4 bases, with 14 bases between the two germline ends. Germline V lookup: CDR1 SNHLY, CDR2 FYNNEI. This CDR3 region has 13 residues. CDR3 loop: CASFRGLAYGYTF. Written as DNA, the CDR3 is TGTGCCAGCTTTCGGGGGTTGGCCTATGGCTACACCTTC.

The rearrangement links TRBV6-1 to TRBJ1-3; 9 positions match TRBD1. J was trimmed by 7 bases and V by 7 bases; bases with no gene match: 5. Germline values: CDR1 MNHNS, CDR2 SASEGT. The CDR3 has 13 amino acids. The CDR3 bases are TGTGCCAGCACAACCGACAGGGGGAACACCATATATTTT. Translation: CASTTDRGNTIYF.

This clone was seen a single time. The chain links TRBV14 to TRBJ2-1; 8 positions agree with TRBD2. CDR1 is SGHDN, CDR2 FVKESK, per germline. Unmatched junction bases numbered 12, after V lost 3 bases and J lost 8 bases. The CDR3 consists of 16 residues. CDR3 DNA sequence: TGTGCCAGCAGCCAGGAGCGGGAGAGGTTAGTCGATGAGCAGTTCTTC. Its protein is CASSQERERLVDEQFF.

The chain has TRBV6-5 and TRBJ1-2; D uncertain. The CDR3 spans 14 residues. Trimming removed 6 bases from V and 3 bases from J, with 14 bases in between. In germline, CDR1 is MNHEY, CDR2 SVGAGI. CDR3 sequence reads: CASSPGPVDYGYTF. CDR3 sequence (DNA): TGTGCCAGCAGCCCTGGGCCAGTAGACTATGGCTACACCTTC.

This sequence joins TRBV7-9 and TRBJ2-1; 14 positions match TRBD2. The CDR3 is 17 amino acids. Unmatched junction bases numbered 10, after V lost 5 bases and J lost 7 bases. CDR1 and CDR2 (germline): SEHNR, FQNEAQ (reference sequence). This chain's CDR3 is CASSPTSGGAFRNEQFF. CDR3 in DNA: TGTGCCAGCAGCCCGACTAGCGGGGGGGCCTTTCGGAATGAGCAGTTCTTC.

A word on this clone: This same CDR3 is encoded by further DNA sequences in the sample. The chain couples TRBV6-1 to TRBJ2-7; 8 nucleotides line up with TRBD2. The CDR3 has 14 amino acids. The junction had 5 bases not matched to a gene; V was cut back by 4 bases and J by 3 bases. Germline CDR1 reads MNHNS; CDR2 reads SASEGT. The CDR3 protein is CASSGGLVLYEQYF. Written as DNA, the CDR3 is TGTGCCAGCAGTGGGGGACTAGTCCTCTACGAGCAGTACTTC.

The genes are TRBV2 and TRBJ1-5; weak D call: TRBD1 (6 bases). There are 13 residues in the CDR3. V shed 8 bases and J shed 1 base, with 9 bases lying between them. Germline V gene sequence: CDR1 SNHLY, CDR2 FYNNEI. This CDR3 is CASGGGSNQPQHF. DNA of the CDR3: TGTGCCAGCGGGGGGGGCAGCAATCAGCCCCAGCATTTT. Variable domain in full (rest from reference TRBV2 and TRBJ1-5): EPEVTQTPSHQVTQMGQEVILRCVPISNHLYFYWYRQILGQKVEFLVSFYNNEISEKSEIFDDQFSVERPDGSNFTLKIRSTKLEDSAMYFCASGGGSNQPQHFGDGTRLSIL.

V gene TRBV29-1 combines with J gene TRBJ2-2, with D possibly TRBD1 on 6 matching bases. Germline values: CDR1 SQVTM, CDR2 ANQGSEA. Trimming left V 7 bases short and J 4 bases short, with 16 bases between. The CDR3 runs 14 residues. CDR3 loop: CSAEYSRGTGELFF. CDR3 nucleotides: TGCAGCGCCGAGTACAGCAGGGGCACCGGGGAGCTGTTTTTT.

This clone was picked up a small number of times. V gene TRBV5-4 combines with J gene TRBJ2-1, with TRBD1 matching over 7 bases. The J segment lost 8 bases and the V segment lost 4 bases, leaving 15 bases of the junction unmatched. Germline V lookup: CDR1 SGHNT, CDR2 YYREEE (reference sequence). The CDR3 spans 16 residues. CDR3 in amino acids: CASSPRGGLSFDEQFF. CDR3 DNA: TGTGCCAGCAGCCCTCGAGGGGGCCTCTCTTTCGATGAGCAGTTCTTC.

J is TRBJ2-7 and V is TRBV2; 9 nucleotides line up with TRBD1. The CDR3 has 15 amino acids. Germline CDR1 is SNHLY and CDR2 is FYNNEI. V dropped 8 bases and J dropped 4; count of bases not matched to a gene: 12. The DNA of the CDR3 is TGTGCCAGCTGCCACCCTACCGGGACAGGGTACGAGCAGTACTTC. It yields the protein CASCHPTGTGYEQYF.

This clone was recorded only once. This chain uses TRBV25-1 with TRBJ2-5; 12 bases are a match to TRBD2. The germline V gene has CDR1 MGHDK and CDR2 SYGVNS. The length of the CDR3 is 15 residues. V was pared by 2 bases and J by 11 bases, with 9 bases of the junction left unmatched. CDR3 bases: TGTGCCAGCAGTGAACAACTAGCGGGGGGTTTCGTGCAGTACTTC. The encoded protein is CASSEQLAGGFVQYF.

The chain uses TRBV5-1 and TRBJ2-3, with a possible D match to TRBD1 (6 bases). This CDR3 has 15 residues. Between the trimmed V and J ends, which lost 4 bases and 0 bases, there was a span of 12 bases. The germline gives CDR1 SGHRS, CDR2 YFSETQ. CDR3 region: CASSPGHTSTDTQYF. CDR3 coding DNA: TGCGCCAGCAGCCCGGGACATACTAGCACAGATACGCAGTATTTT. The variable domain in full, completed from reference TRBV5-1 and TRBJ2-3, reads KAGVTQTPRYLIKTRGQQVTLSCSPISGHRSVSWYQQTPGQGLQFLFEYFSETQRNKGNFPGRFSGRQFSNSRSEMNVSTLELGDSALYLCASSPGHTSTDTQYFGPGTRLTVL.

This rearrangement joins TRBV9 to TRBJ2-2; 16 bases are a match to TRBD2. This CDR3 region has 17 residues. Trimming removed 4 bases from V and 7 bases from J; junction bases left unmatched: 7. CDR1 is SGDLS and CDR2 is YYNGEE in the germline V gene. The CDR3 DNA reads TGTGCCAGCAGCATGGGACTAGCGGGGGGGCAGGGCGGGGAGCTGTTTTTT. Protein: CASSMGLAGGQGGELFF.

The chain uses TRBV27 and TRBJ1-1, with a tentative D call TRBD1 (5 bases). The CDR3 is 14 residues long. CDR1 is MNHEY, CDR2 SMNVEV, per germline (reference sequence). Between the trimmed V and J ends, which lost 3 bases and 2 bases, there was a span of 10 bases. CDR3: CASSFIQGNTEAFF. The CDR3 DNA is TGTGCCAGCAGTTTCATCCAGGGTAACACTGAAGCTTTCTTT.

The table lists this clone with many counts. The chain recombines TRBV5-1 with TRBJ1-3, with 8 nucleotides matching TRBD1. With 5 bases clipped from V and 2 bases from J, the junction kept 6 bases outside the gene matches. CDR3 length equals 15 residues. CDR1 and CDR2 from the germline V gene are SGHRS and YFSETQ. The CDR3 nucleotides are TGCGCCAGCAGTTTCTCACAGGGGGCTGGAAACACCATATATTTT. Translation: CASSFSQGAGNTIYF. The variable domain in full, completed from reference TRBV5-1 and TRBJ1-3, reads KAGVTQTPRYLIKTRGQQVTLSCSPISGHRSVSWYQQTPGQGLQFLFEYFSETQRNKGNFPGRFSGRQFSNSRSEMNVSTLELGDSALYLCASSFSQGAGNTIYFGEGSWLTVV.

The CDR3: CASSPGREQYF. DNA for the CDR3: TGTGCCAGCAGCCCCGGTCGGGAGCAGTACTTC. J is TRBJ2-7 and V is TRBV2; the D is unclear. V dropped 6 bases and J dropped 7 bases, with 10 bases sitting between them. This CDR3 spans 11 amino acids. Germline CDR1 and CDR2: SNHLY and FYNNEI.

The V gene is TRBV27, the J gene TRBJ2-5; tentatively, D is TRBD2 (5 bases). The CDR3 totals 15 residues. Trimming shortened V by 3 bases and J by 0 bases, and 11 bases separated the two germline ends. Germline CDR1 reads MNHEY; CDR2 reads SMNVEV (reference sequence). In DNA, the CDR3 is TGTGCCAGCAGTTTCGTGGTGGGAGACCAAGAGACCCAGTACTTC. This sequence encodes CASSFVVGDQETQYF.

This clone showed up just once. V is TRBV29-1 and J is TRBJ2-5, with 7 positions matching TRBD1. The CDR3 has 13 residues. The V and J ends lost 6 bases and 9 bases, in that order; junction bases with no gene match: 13. Germline CDR1 reads SQVTM; CDR2 reads ANQGSEA. The DNA for the CDR3 is TGCAGCGTCCAACAGGGGAGAGTCGGGGCCCAGTACTTC. Encoded protein: CSVQQGRVGAQYF. Drawing the rest from reference TRBV29-1 and TRBJ2-5, the complete variable domain is SAVISQKPSRDICQRGTSLTIQCQVDSQVTMMFWYRQQPGQSLTLIATANQGSEATYESGFVIDKFPISRPNLTFSTLTVSNMSPEDSSIYLCSVQQGRVGAQYFGPGTRLLVL.

In DNA, the CDR3 is TGTGCCACCAGCAAGAGAGTAGCGGGGGTTGATACGCAGTATTTT. This sequence encodes CATSKRVAGVDTQYF. This sequence joins TRBV15 and TRBJ2-3; 9 nucleotides align to TRBD2. The CDR3 runs to 15 residues. The junction had 8 bases not matched to a gene; V was cut back by 4 bases and J by 6 bases. From germline, CDR1 is LNHNV and CDR2 YYDKDF (reference sequence).

This clone turned up a few times. The chain employs TRBV27 and TRBJ2-7; 8 nucleotides line up with TRBD2. V lost 2 bases to trimming and J lost 3 bases; unmatched junction nucleotides: 6. Germline CDR1 MNHEY, CDR2 SMNVEV (reference sequence). The length of the CDR3 is 15 residues. In nucleotides, the CDR3 is TGTGCCAGCAGTTTACTAAGCGGGGGTTACTACGAGCAGTACTTC. As protein: CASSLLSGGYYEQYF.

This chain links TRBV5-8 with TRBJ1-1, with D possibly TRBD1 on 5 matching bases. The V gene lost 4 bases and the J gene lost 0 bases, with 10 bases spanning the gap. This CDR3 is built from 14 residues. Germline V gives CDR1 SGHTS, CDR2 YDEGEE. The DNA for the CDR3 is TGTGCCAGCAGCGTTTCAGGGATGAACACTGAAGCTTTCTTT. Translating gives CASSVSGMNTEAFF. The full variable domain, completed using reference TRBV5-8 and TRBJ1-1, is EAGVTQSPTHLIKTRGQQATLRCSPISGHTSVYWYQQALGLGLQFLLWYDEGEERNRGNFPPRFSGRQFPNYSSELNVNALELEDSALYLCASSVSGMNTEAFFGQGTRLTVV.

The rearrangement joins TRBV2 to TRBJ1-5; no definite D call. V was shortened by 3 bases and J by 0 bases, with 6 bases between the two germline ends. The CDR3 has 14 amino acids. Germline V gene lookup returns CDR1 SNHLY and CDR2 FYNNEI. Written as DNA, the CDR3 is TGTGCCAGCAGTGACTCGGGTAGCAATCAGCCCCAGCATTTT. This translates into CASSDSGSNQPQHF.

The chain uses TRBV25-1 and TRBJ1-5; D call uncertain. This CDR3 contains 14 residues. In germline, CDR1 is MGHDK, CDR2 SYGVNS. With 3 bases removed from V and 7 bases from J, the gap between germline ends came to 13 bases. The CDR3 DNA sequence: TGTGCCAGCAGTGAGCGGCAGTATTTGCAGCCCCAGCATTTT. This sequence encodes CASSERQYLQPQHF.

V gene TRBV15 combines with J gene TRBJ1-2; a weak D match, TRBD1 (6 bases). Trimming took off 1 base at V and 7 bases at J, with 16 bases between the two ends. Germline V gene lookup returns CDR1 LNHNV and CDR2 YYDKDF (reference sequence). The CDR3 loop spans 15 amino acids. This CDR3 reads CATSRGGGGSGGYTF. CDR3 nucleotides: TGTGCCACCAGCAGAGGGGGAGGGGGGAGCGGTGGCTACACCTTC. Based on the CDR3 plus reference TRBV15 and TRBJ1-2, the full variable domain is DAMVIQNPRYQVTQFGKPVTLSCSQTLNHNVMYWYQQKSSQAPKLLFHYYDKDFNNEADTPDNFQSRRPNTSFCFLDIRSPGLGDTAMYLCATSRGGGGSGGYTFGSGTRLTVV.

The chain is built from TRBV9 and TRBJ1-3, with no clear D. The germline V gene has CDR1 SGDLS and CDR2 YYNGEE. V shed 0 bases and J shed 0 bases, with 7 bases lying between them. This CDR3 region has 15 residues. The CDR3 DNA reads TGTGCCAGCAGCGTAGGTGTGAGCTCTGGAAACACCATATATTTT. It translates to CASSVGVSSGNTIYF. The entire variable domain, with the rest obtained from reference TRBV9 and TRBJ1-3, is as follows: DSGVTQTPKHLITATGQRVTLRCSPRSGDLSVYWYQQSLDQGLQFLIQYYNGEERAKGNILERFSAQQFPDLHSELNLSSLELGDSALYFCASSVGVSSGNTIYFGEGSWLTVV.

CDR3 DNA sequence: TGTGCCAGCAGTGAAGCACCCCACCGAGAGGGGGGCACAGATACGCAGTATTTT. This codes for CASSEAPHREGGTDTQYF. The V call is TRBV6-1, the J call TRBJ2-3; D possibly corresponds to TRBD1 (6 bases). CDR1 is MNHNS and CDR2 is SASEGT in the germline V gene. With 0 bases removed from V and 1 base from J, the gap between germline ends came to 17 bases. The CDR3 runs 18 residues.

This clone turned up a few times. The gene calls are TRBV11-2 and TRBJ2-3, with D maybe TRBD1 (6 bases). V lost 5 bases to trimming and J lost 4 bases, with 10 bases between them. The CDR3 covers 13 residues. CDR1 and CDR2 (germline): SGHAT, FQNNGV. The CDR3 nucleotides read TGTGCCAGCAGCGCACAGGGCCCAGATACGCAGTATTTT. It codes for CASSAQGPDTQYF.